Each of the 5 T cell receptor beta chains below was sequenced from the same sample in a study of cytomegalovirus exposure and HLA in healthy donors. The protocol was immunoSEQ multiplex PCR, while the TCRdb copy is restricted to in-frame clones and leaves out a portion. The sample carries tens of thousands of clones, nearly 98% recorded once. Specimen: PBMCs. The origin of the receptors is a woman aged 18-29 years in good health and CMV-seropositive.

The CDR3 DNA reads as TGTGCCAGCAGCTTAGATCTAGCGGGAAACTACAATGAGCAGTTCTTC. Translation: CASSLDLAGNYNEQFF. The genes are TRBV11-2 and TRBJ2-1; TRBD2 matches at 9 bases. Germline loops: CDR1 SGHAT, CDR2 FQNNGV. CDR3 length: 16 amino acids. The ends lost 0 bases at V and 3 bases at J; junction bases unmatched: 3. Combining the CDR3 with reference TRBV11-2 and TRBJ2-1 gives the whole variable domain EAGVAQSPRYKIIEKRQSVAFWCNPISGHATLYWYQQILGQGPKLLIQFQNNGVVDDSQLPKDRFSAERLKGVDSTLKIQPAKLEDSAVYLCASSLDLAGNYNEQFFGPGTRLTVL.

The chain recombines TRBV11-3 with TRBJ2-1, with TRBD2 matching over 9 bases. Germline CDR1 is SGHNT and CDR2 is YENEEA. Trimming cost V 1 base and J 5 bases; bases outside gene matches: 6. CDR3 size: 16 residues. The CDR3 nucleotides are TGTGCCAGCAGCTTAGGGCTAGCGGGGCACAACAATGAGCAGTTCTTC. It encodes CASSLGLAGHNNEQFF. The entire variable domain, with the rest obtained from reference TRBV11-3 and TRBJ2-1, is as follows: EAGVVQSPRYKIIEKKQPVAFWCNPISGHNTLYWYLQNLGQGPELLIRYENEEAVDDSQLPKDRFSAERLKGVDSTLKIQPAELGDSAVYLCASSLGLAGHNNEQFFGPGTRLTVL.

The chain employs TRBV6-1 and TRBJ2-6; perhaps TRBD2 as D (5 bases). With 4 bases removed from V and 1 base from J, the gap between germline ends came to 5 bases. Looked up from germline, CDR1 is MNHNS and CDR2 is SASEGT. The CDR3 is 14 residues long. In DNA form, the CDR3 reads TGTGCCAGCAGTGGCGGGTCTGGGGCCAACGTCCTGACTTTC. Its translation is CASSGGSGANVLTF.

CDR3 region: CASSSSGRTDTQYF. The CDR3 DNA is TGCGCCAGCAGCTCTAGCGGGCGCACAGATACGCAGTATTTT. The chain couples TRBV10-1 to TRBJ2-3; the match to TRBD2 covers 8 bases. This CDR3 is built from 14 residues. From germline, CDR1 is WNHNN and CDR2 SYGVQD (reference sequence). J was trimmed by 1 base and V by 6 bases; bases with no gene match: 3.

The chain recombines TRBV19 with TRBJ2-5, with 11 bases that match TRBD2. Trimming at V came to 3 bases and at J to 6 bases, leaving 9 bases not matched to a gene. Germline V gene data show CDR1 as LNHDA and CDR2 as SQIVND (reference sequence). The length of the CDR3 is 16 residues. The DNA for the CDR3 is TGTGCCAGTAGTATCCCCCCGACTAGCGGGATGAAGACCCAGTACTTC. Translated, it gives CASSIPPTSGMKTQYF.